This T cell receptor (beta chain) was retrieved from a study of post-analysis software for immune sequencing data. Study details: The patients showed relapsing-remitting, secondary progressive and progressive-relapsing multiple sclerosis courses. Study results and caveats: Compared with controls, patients had more of about 5 TRBV segments, including TRBV5-6, TRBV5-1 and TRBV20-1. Strong same-batch co-clustering of samples appeared with F measure clustering. Those with multiple sclerosis, the patient group, showed significantly lower normalized Chao1 diversity than controls.

As concerns this clonotype: The antigen is undetermined.

Trimming cost V 2 bases and J 0 bases; bases outside gene matches: 1. Germline V gene data show CDR1 as SGHRS and CDR2 as YFSETQ. The CDR3 covers 15 residues. Unique molecular identifiers were present in the TCR beta cDNA libraries. TCRdb redid the calling of the PCR reads with MiXCR, one entry per CDR3 protein. Altogether about 810,000 distinct CDR3 sequences are present, roughly 50% being singletons, with the ten largest covering roughly 4.4%. The sequencing sample was made of blood. The receptor's source is a girl aged 10 to 17 with multiple sclerosis. The chain uses TRBV5-1 and TRBJ2-1; 8 bases match TRBD2. The CDR3 bases are TGCGCCAGCAGCTTCGCGGGAGGCTCCTACAATGAGCAGTTCTTC. Translated, it gives CASSFAGGSYNEQFF.